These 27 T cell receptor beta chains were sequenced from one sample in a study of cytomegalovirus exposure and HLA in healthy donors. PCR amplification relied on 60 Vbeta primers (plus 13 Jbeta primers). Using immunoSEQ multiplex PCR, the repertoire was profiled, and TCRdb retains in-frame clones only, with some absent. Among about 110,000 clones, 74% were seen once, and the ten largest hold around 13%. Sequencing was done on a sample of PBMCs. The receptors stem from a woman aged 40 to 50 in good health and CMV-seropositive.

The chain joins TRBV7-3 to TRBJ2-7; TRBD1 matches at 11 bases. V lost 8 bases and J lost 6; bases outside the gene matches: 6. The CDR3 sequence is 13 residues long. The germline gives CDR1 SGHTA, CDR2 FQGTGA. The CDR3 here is CASGRDRGSEQYF. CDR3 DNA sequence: TGTGCCAGCGGGCGGGACAGGGGGTCCGAGCAGTACTTC.

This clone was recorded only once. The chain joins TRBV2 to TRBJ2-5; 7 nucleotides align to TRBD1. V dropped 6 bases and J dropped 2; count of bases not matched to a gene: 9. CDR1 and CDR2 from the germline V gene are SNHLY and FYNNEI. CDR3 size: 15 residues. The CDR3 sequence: CASRTLPGQQETQYF. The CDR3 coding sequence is TGTGCCAGCAGAACACTACCGGGACAGCAAGAGACCCAGTACTTC.

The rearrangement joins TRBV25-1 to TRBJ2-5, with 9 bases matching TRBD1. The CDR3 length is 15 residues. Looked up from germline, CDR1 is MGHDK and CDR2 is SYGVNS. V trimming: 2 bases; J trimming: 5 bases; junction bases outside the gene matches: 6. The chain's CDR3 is CASSEPGTGRETQYF. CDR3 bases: TGTGCCAGCAGTGAACCCGGGACAGGGCGGGAGACCCAGTACTTC.

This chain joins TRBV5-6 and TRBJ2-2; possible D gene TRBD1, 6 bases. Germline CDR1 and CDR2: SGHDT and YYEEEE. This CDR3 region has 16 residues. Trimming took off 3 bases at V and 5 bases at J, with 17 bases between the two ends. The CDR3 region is CASSWGTGRITGELFF. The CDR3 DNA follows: TGTGCCAGCAGCTGGGGTACAGGGCGAATAACCGGGGAGCTGTTTTTT.

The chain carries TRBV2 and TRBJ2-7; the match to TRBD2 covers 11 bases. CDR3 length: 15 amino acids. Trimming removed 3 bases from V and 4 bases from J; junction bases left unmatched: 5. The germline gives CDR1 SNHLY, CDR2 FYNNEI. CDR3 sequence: CASSDQLAGDYEQYF. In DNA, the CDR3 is TGTGCCAGCAGTGACCAACTAGCGGGGGATTACGAGCAGTACTTC.

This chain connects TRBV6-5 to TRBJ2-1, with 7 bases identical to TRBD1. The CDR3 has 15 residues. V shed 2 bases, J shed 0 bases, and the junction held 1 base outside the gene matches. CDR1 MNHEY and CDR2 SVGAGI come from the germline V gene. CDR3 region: CASSYRDSSYNEQFF. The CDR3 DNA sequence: TGTGCCAGCAGTTACAGGGACAGCTCCTACAATGAGCAGTTCTTC.

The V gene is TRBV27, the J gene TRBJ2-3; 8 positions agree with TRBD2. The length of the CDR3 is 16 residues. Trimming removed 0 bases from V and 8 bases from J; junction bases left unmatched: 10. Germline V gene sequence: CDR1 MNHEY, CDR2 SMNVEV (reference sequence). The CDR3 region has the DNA TGTGCCAGCAGTTTATCGGCTAGCGGGTTAGGTGGTACGCAGTATTTT. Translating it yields CASSLSASGLGGTQYF.

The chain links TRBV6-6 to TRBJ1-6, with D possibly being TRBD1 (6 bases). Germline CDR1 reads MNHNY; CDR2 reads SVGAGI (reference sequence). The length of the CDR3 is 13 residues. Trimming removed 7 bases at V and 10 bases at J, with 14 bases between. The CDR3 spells CASNTGSGSPLHF. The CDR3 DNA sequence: TGTGCCAGCAATACAGGGAGTGGATCACCCCTCCACTTT.

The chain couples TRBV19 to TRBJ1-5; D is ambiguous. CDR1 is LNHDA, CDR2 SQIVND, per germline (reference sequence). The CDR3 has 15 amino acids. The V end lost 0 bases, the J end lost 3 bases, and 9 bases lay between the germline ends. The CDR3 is CASSIEREYNQPQHF. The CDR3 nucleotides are TGTGCCAGTAGTATAGAACGGGAATACAATCAGCCCCAGCATTTT.

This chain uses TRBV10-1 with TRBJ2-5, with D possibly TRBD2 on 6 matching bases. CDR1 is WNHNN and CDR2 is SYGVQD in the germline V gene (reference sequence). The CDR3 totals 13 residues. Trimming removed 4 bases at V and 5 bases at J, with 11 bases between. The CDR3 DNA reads TGCGCCAGCAGTGCGGGGGTTGGGGAGACCCAGTACTTC. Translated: CASSAGVGETQYF.

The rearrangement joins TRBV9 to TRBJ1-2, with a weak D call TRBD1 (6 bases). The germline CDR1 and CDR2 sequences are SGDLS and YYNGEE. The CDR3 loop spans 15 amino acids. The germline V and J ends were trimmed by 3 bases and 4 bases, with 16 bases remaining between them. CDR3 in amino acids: CASSGTQGFGYGYTF. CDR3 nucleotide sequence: TGTGCCAGCAGCGGGACCCAGGGGTTTGGCTATGGCTACACCTTC.

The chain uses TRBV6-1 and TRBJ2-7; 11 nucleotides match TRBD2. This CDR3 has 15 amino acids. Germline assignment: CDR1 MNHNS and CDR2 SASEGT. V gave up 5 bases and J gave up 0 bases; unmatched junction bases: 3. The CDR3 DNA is TGTGCCAGCAGTCGAACTAGCGGGGGCTCCTACGAGCAGTACTTC. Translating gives CASSRTSGGSYEQYF.

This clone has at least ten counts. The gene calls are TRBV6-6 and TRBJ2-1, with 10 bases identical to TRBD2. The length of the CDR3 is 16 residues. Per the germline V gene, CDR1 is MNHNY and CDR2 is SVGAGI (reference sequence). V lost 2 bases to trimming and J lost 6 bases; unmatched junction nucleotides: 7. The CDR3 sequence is CASSYGASGGLNEQFF. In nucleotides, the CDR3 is TGTGCCAGCAGTTACGGGGCTAGCGGGGGCCTCAATGAGCAGTTCTTC.

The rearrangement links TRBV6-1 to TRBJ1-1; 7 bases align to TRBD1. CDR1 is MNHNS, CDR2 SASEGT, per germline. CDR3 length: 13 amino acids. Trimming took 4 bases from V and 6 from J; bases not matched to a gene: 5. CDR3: CASSGTQGAEAFF. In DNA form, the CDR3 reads TGTGCCAGCAGTGGGACTCAGGGGGCTGAAGCTTTCTTT.

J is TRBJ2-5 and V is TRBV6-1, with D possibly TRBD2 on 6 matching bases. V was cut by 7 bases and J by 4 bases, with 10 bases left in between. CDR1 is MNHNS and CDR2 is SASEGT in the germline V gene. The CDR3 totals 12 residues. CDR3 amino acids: CASTWEVETQYF. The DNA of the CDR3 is TGTGCCAGCACCTGGGAGGTAGAGACCCAGTACTTC.

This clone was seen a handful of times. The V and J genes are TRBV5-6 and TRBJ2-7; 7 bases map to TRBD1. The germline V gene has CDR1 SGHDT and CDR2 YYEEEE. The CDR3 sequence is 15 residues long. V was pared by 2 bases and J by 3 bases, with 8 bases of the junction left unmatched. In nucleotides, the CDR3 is TGTGCCAGCAGCTTATACCGGGACAGAAACTACGAGCAGTACTTC. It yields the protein CASSLYRDRNYEQYF.

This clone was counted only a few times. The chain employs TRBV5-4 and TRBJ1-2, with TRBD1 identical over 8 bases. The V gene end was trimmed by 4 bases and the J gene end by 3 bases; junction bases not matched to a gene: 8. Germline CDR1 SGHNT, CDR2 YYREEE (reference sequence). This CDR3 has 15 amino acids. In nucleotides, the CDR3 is TGTGCCAGCAGCCGAAAGACAGGGGTGGACTATGGCTACACCTTC. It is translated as CASSRKTGVDYGYTF.

CDR3 nucleotide sequence: TGTGCCAGCAGTTTAAAAAAAGCGGGGGCGAGCTCCTACAATGAGCAGTTCTTC. This codes for CASSLKKAGASSYNEQFF. The chain employs TRBV5-4 and TRBJ2-1; 8 nucleotides line up with TRBD2. Germline V gives CDR1 SGHNT, CDR2 YYREEE (reference sequence). After removal of 5 bases from V and 0 bases from J, the junction contained 13 bases not matched to a gene. This CDR3 contains 18 residues.

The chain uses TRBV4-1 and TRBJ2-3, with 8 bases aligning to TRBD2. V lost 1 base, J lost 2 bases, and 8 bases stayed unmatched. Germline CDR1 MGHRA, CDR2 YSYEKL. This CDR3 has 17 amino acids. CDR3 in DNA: TGCGCCAGCAGCCAAGTTCAAGCGGGGGCCTCCACAGATACGCAGTATTTT. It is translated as CASSQVQAGASTDTQYF.

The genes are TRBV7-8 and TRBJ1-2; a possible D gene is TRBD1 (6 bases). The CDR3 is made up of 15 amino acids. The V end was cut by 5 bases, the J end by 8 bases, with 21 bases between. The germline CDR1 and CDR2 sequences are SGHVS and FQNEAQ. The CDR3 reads CASSVWQGPARGYTF. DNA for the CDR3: TGTGCCAGCAGCGTATGGCAGGGGCCGGCTAGGGGCTACACCTTC. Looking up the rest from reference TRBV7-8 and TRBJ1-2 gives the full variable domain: GAGVSQSPRYKVAKRGQDVALRCDPISGHVSLFWYQQALGQGPEFLTYFQNEAQLDKSGLPSDRFFAERPEGSVSTLKIQRTQQEDSAVYLCASSVWQGPARGYTFGSGTRLTVV.

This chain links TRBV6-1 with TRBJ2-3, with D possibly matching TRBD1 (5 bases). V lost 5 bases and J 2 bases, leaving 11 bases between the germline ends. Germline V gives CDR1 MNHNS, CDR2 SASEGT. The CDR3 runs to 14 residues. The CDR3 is CASSSPGHTDTQYF. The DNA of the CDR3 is TGTGCCAGCAGTTCCCCTGGACACACAGATACGCAGTATTTT.

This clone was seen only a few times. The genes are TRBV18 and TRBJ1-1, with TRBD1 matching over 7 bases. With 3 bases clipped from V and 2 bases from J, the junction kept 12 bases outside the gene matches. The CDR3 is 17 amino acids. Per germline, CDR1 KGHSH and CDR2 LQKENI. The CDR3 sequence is CASSPYRPGGSNTEAFF. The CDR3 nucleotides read TGTGCCAGCTCACCTTATCGTCCAGGGGGGTCTAACACTGAAGCTTTCTTT.

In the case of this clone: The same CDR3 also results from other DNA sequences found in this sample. The CDR3 protein is CASSPDRGSGNTIYF. Here the CDR3 DNA reads TGTGCCAGCAGTCCAGACCGGGGCTCTGGAAACACCATATATTTT. The chain is built from TRBV6-5 and TRBJ1-3; D remains unclear. The CDR3 is made up of 15 amino acids. V lost 5 bases and J 0 bases, leaving 11 bases between the germline ends. Germline V gives CDR1 MNHEY, CDR2 SVGAGI.

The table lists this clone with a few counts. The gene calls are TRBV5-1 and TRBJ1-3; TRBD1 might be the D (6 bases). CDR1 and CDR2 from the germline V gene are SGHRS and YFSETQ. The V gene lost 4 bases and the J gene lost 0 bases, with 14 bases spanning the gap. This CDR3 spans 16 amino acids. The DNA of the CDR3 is TGCGCCAGCAGCCCAACAGGGTTTCTCTCTGGAAACACCATATATTTT. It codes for CASSPTGFLSGNTIYF.

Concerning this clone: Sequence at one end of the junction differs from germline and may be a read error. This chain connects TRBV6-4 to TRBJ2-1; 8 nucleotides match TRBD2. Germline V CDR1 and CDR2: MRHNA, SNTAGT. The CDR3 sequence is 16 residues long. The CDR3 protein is CASSDLAGRSYNEQFF. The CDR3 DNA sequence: TGTGCCAGCAGCGACTTAGCGGGGAGATCCTACAATGAGCAGTTCTTC.

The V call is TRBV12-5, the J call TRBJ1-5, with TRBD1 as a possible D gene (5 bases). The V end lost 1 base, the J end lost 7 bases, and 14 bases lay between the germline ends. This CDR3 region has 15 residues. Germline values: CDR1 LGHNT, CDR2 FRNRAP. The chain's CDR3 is CASGLGTGFKQPQHF. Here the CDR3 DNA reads TGTGCTAGTGGTTTGGGAACAGGTTTTAAACAGCCCCAGCATTTT.

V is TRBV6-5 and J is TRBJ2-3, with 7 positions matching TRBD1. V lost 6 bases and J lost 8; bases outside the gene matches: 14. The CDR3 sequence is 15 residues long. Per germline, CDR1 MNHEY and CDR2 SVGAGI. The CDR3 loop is CASRTPGQLASTQYF. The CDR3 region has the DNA TGTGCCAGCAGAACTCCGGGACAGCTCGCGAGTACGCAGTATTTT.